The clone carrying this TCR beta chain was picked up one time. Its antigen is as yet unknown. This entry is derived from a study of T cell responses to AZD1222 COVID-19 vaccine. Study conclusions and caveats: Repertoires in all cases were sampled only once the peak T cell response had passed. Possibly, clonal diversity was underestimated; donors were largely white British and included more females.

Assay: immunoSEQ multiplex PCR; the TCRdb copy retains only in-frame clones and omits some. The sample consists of 150,000 to 200,000 clones, less than 95% of them appearing once. The specimen comprised peripheral blood, sampled on day 0 of AZD1222 vaccination. The receptor was derived from an adult in good health.

CDR3 in DNA: TGTGCCAGCAGGGCCGCTAGGACCGGGGAGCTGTTTTTT. It encodes CASRAARTGELFF. The chain couples TRBV2 to TRBJ2-2; no clear D. There are 13 residues in the CDR3. The V and J ends lost 6 bases and 5 bases respectively, with 10 bases between them. From germline, CDR1 is SNHLY and CDR2 FYNNEI. Drawing the rest from reference TRBV2 and TRBJ2-2, the complete variable domain is EPEVTQTPSHQVTQMGQEVILRCVPISNHLYFYWYRQILGQKVEFLVSFYNNEISEKSEIFDDQFSVERPDGSNFTLKIRSTKLEDSAMYFCASRAARTGELFFGEGSRLTVL.